This T cell receptor (beta chain) was found in a study of patients and donors after allogeneic stem cell transplantation. The CDR3 covers 12 residues. The germline gives CDR1 DFQATT, CDR2 SNEGSKA (reference sequence). V was pared by 5 bases and J by 5 bases, with 12 bases between. MiXCR, applied by TCRdb to the RT-PCR reads, yields one record per CDR3 protein. The sample records about 960,000 distinct CDR3 sequences, 15% to 20% being singletons. The source of this sequence is a human donor who was either an allogeneic HSCT recipient or a stem cell or donor lymphocyte infusion donor (not recorded which). It is not recorded whose cells these are; they may come from a transplant donor. Sequencing was performed on blood, either unsorted or a sorted T cell fraction (not recorded which). This chain joins TRBV20-1 and TRBJ1-1; D gene unclear. This CDR3 is CSAGRLDTEAFF. The CDR3 DNA is TGCAGTGCTGGCCGTTTGGATACTGAAGCTTTCTTT.